The rows below give T cell receptor beta chains drawn from one sample of a study of T-cell reconstitution after alpha-beta-depleted transplantation in children. TCRdb re-called the PCR reads with MiXCR, one entry per CDR3 protein. This sample has a few hundred thousand distinct CDR3 sequences, with about 18% found just once. The sample here was PBMCs from the stem cell graft donor, taken from the stem cell graft. Receptors originate from a human donor who donated a stem cell graft to a child with acute lymphoblastic leukemia. The CDR3 runs from the conserved cysteine through the conserved F or W. A D gene is named only where the DNA matches it firmly. Clone size, where shown, is once, few, many, or a class for clones that have expanded.

TGTGCCAGCAGCTTTACAGGGGTTATCGACAATGAGCAGTTCTTC | CASSFTGVIDNEQFF | TRBJ2-1 | TRBV6-1 | TRBD1 | few
TGTGCCACCAGCAGAGCCAGCTATGGCTACACCTTC | CATSRASYGYTF | TRBJ1-2 | TRBV15 | NA | NA
TGCAGCGTCATCCTCTCTGGAAACACCATATATTTT | CSVILSGNTIYF | TRBJ1-3 | TRBV29-1 | NA | NA
TGCGCCAGTAGTACAGGGAAGGCCCTATATGGGGTCACTGAAGCTTTCTTT | CASSTGKALYGVTEAFF | TRBJ1-1 | TRBV5-1 | NA | NA
TGCGCCAGCAGCTTTCCAGGGGTCAACGAGCAGTACTTC | CASSFPGVNEQYF | TRBJ2-7 | TRBV5-1 | NA | many
TGTGCCAGCAGCCAAGAGGATCGGGGGGATTTTAGCAATCAGCCCCAGCATTTT | CASSQEDRGDFSNQPQHF | TRBJ1-5 | TRBV4-2 | NA | NA
TGTGCCATCAGTGAGTCTGCGGGACTCCCCTATGGCTACACCTTC | CAISESAGLPYGYTF | TRBJ1-2 | TRBV10-3 | NA | few
TGTGCCAGCAGCTTAAGTAGAACCTATGGCTACACCTTC | CASSLSRTYGYTF | TRBJ1-2 | TRBV11-2 | NA | NA
TGCAGTGCCGAGTACAATGAGCAGTTCTTC | CSAEYNEQFF | TRBJ2-1 | TRBV20-1 | NA | many
TGTGCCAGCAGTGATCCGATCGGACTAGCGAGTGGTATTTGGGGCACAGATACGCAGTATTTT | CASSDPIGLASGIWGTDTQYF | TRBJ2-3 | TRBV2 | TRBD2 | few
TGCGCCAGCAGCCAGGGGGTGGAAGATACGCAGTATTTT | CASSQGVEDTQYF | TRBJ2-3 | TRBV5-1 | TRBD1 | few
TGTGCCAGCAGCCACGTGACAGGGTTCACCGCGGAGCTGTTTTTT | CASSHVTGFTAELFF | TRBJ2-2 | TRBV3-1 | TRBD1 | NA